Included here is one T cell receptor (beta chain) sequence, with context. The antigen is not known. These data are taken from a study of shared clonotypes between healthy human individuals. Findings and caveats of the study: Sampling covered nothing but blood. Tissue TCR repertoires likely differ from those found in blood. Clonotype sharing across a few donors was observed for 4% to 6.5% of naive CD4 clonotypes.

The naive CD8 population came from CD45RO-negative cells selected for CCR7, without terminally differentiated effector memory CD45RA+ cells. The germline CDR1 and CDR2 sequences are KGHSH and LQKENI. The CDR3 extends over 16 amino acids. Between the trimmed V and J ends, which lost 1 base and 5 bases, there was a span of 17 bases. A deep-level run was used for the assay. The table came from immunoSEQ multiplex PCR; TCRdb's copy has only in-frame clones and leaves some out. The sample consists of about 580,000 clones, roughly 98% of them appearing once. This clonotype originated in a man between 25 and 39 years old in good health. The chain combines TRBV18 with TRBJ1-1, with D hard to call. Material: naive CD8+ T cells sorted from blood. CDR3 loop: CASSPRSVLRETEAFF. The CDR3 bases are TGTGCCAGCTCACCACGGTCAGTCCTCCGAGAGACTGAAGCTTTCTTT.